This TCR beta chain was observed in a study of human T cells and chemical hapten exposure. The wider study: The patch tests put 0.01% DPC on the skin of the upper back and were read 6 days later. Cases of alopecia areata, totalis or universalis occurred in a predominantly female patient group.

This clonotype was recorded at least ten times. The target antigen is unknown. Time point meaning: patch test 3, about 24 weeks after DPC sensitization. Treatment defined: therapeutic diphenylcyclopropenone sensitization with weekly scalp DPC. Between the trimmed V and J ends, which lost 5 bases and 7 bases, there was a span of 14 bases. The CDR3 spans 14 residues. Study results and limitations: The count of PT1 expanded TCRs correlated positively with patch test score.

TCRdb reprocessed the RACE reads via MiXCR and lists one record per CDR3 protein. The data hold 82,000 or so distinct CDR3 sequences, with over 10% observed a single time. The material sequenced was whole blood, taken in connection with sensitization to the hapten diphenylcyclopropenone (DPC). J is TRBJ2-2 and V is TRBV12-3 or TRBV12-4; D is undetermined. This clonotype was obtained from a woman between 45 and 65 years old with alopecia areata. Some clones in this sample may be carry-over from other donors' samples. DNA for the CDR3: TGTGCCAGCAGTCCCGTTCGCGGTGGCGGGGAGCTGTTTTTT. As protein: CASSPVRGGGELFF.